Presented here are 7 T cell receptor beta chains from one specimen sequenced in a study of shared clonotypes between healthy human individuals. Generated by immunoSEQ multiplex PCR, the TCRdb table keeps only in-frame clones and is missing some. The sample has 2 million to 3 million clones; over 85% are singletons. Sequencing was performed on naive CD4+ T cells from PBMCs. Subset: CD45RA+ positively selected. The receptors originated from a man between 18 and 29 years old in good health. Some clones in this sample may be carry-over from other donors' samples.

The rearrangement uses TRBV19 and TRBJ1-5; a weak D match, TRBD1 (5 bases). Trimming stripped 4 bases from V and 3 bases from J, with 16 bases between. The CDR3 is made up of 16 amino acids. Germline CDR1 is LNHDA and CDR2 is SQIVND (reference sequence). CDR3 DNA sequence: TGTGCCAGTAGTACCCCCGGTAGGGGTGCCAATCAGCCCCAGCATTTT. As protein: CASSTPGRGANQPQHF.

The chain uses TRBV15 and TRBJ1-4, with D uncertain. Germline V CDR1 and CDR2: LNHNV, YYDKDF (reference sequence). The CDR3 has 17 residues. Trimming pared 1 base from V and 2 bases from J, leaving 14 bases between. Here the CDR3 DNA reads TGTGCCACCAGCAGAGGATATGCGGTGGGGACTAATGAAAAACTGTTTTTT. It translates to CATSRGYAVGTNEKLFF.

This clone was seen once. The chain recombines TRBV10-2 with TRBJ2-4; perhaps TRBD2 as D (6 bases). The CDR3 has 17 residues. The V gene lost 5 bases and the J gene lost 0 bases, with 17 bases spanning the gap. Germline V gene sequence: CDR1 WSHSY, CDR2 SAAADI. The CDR3 DNA reads as TGCGCCAGCAGTTCCCGGGGGATAGAGATAGCCAAAAACATTCAGTACTTC. It specifies CASSSRGIEIAKNIQYF.

The chain couples TRBV12-5 to TRBJ2-7; possible D gene TRBD1, 6 bases. The CDR3 runs 17 residues. The germline V gene has CDR1 LGHNT and CDR2 FRNRAP. Trimming cost V 0 bases and J 3 bases, with 18 bases left between them. The CDR3 loop reads CASGLVVRPGQHYEQYF. As DNA, the CDR3 is TGTGCTAGTGGTTTGGTAGTACGTCCGGGACAACACTACGAGCAGTACTTC.

The rearrangement joins TRBV28 to TRBJ2-7; D may be TRBD2 (6 bases). This CDR3 spans 14 amino acids. Trimming removed 5 bases at V and 3 bases at J, with 14 bases between. Germline-derived CDR1 and CDR2 are MDHEN and SYDVKM. CDR3 amino acids: CASSRAGRHYEQYF. CDR3 coding DNA: TGTGCCAGCAGTCGCGCGGGACGGCACTACGAGCAGTACTTC.

The V call is TRBV5-1, the J call TRBJ2-7; TRBD1 might be the D (6 bases). The V end lost 3 bases, the J end lost 3 bases, and 16 bases lay between the germline ends. The V gene's germline CDR1 is SGHRS and CDR2 YFSETQ. CDR3 length equals 15 residues. CDR3 nucleotide sequence: TGCGCCAGCAGCTCTGTCATTGGGGGCTTCTACGAGCAGTACTTC. Amino acids: CASSSVIGGFYEQYF.

The V gene is TRBV6-5, the J gene TRBJ1-2; D possibly corresponds to TRBD1 (6 bases). Germline V CDR1 and CDR2: MNHEY, SVGAGI. CDR3 size: 13 residues. V was trimmed by 8 bases and J by 4 bases, leaving 14 bases between them. The CDR3 region is CASSGTRSYGYTF. The CDR3 nucleotides are TGTGCCAGCTCCGGGACAAGATCCTATGGCTACACCTTC.